Listed below are T cell receptor beta chains from one sample, sequenced in a study of cytomegalovirus exposure and HLA in healthy donors. The repertoire was sequenced with immunoSEQ multiplex PCR; TCRdb's copy has only in-frame clones and lacks some. The data contain about 170,000 clones, 80% to 90% of them singletons. Material for sequencing was PBMCs. Receptors originate from a male donor in good health and CMV-seronegative. Both conserved end residues are part of each CDR3. The D gene is left open where the match is weak. Expanded clones are given a class, and other clones once, few, many or no size at all.

V gene	J gene	D gene	clone size	CDR3 protein	CDR3 DNA
TRBV5-1	TRBJ2-7	TRBD2	few	CASGTSDTYEQYF	TGCGCCAGTGGGACTAGCGATACCTACGAGCAGTACTTC
TRBV2	TRBJ1-5	-	-	CASRTASNQPQHF	TGTGCCAGCAGGACAGCCAGCAATCAGCCCCAGCATTTT
TRBV27	TRBJ1-1	TRBD1	-	CASSLSPGQGIGDTEAFF	TGTGCCAGCAGTTTATCCCCGGGACAGGGGATAGGGGACACTGAAGCTTTCTTT
TRBV9	TRBJ1-1	-	-	CASSPGGNTEAFF	TGTGCCAGCAGCCCCGGGGGGAACACTGAAGCTTTCTTT
TRBV19	TRBJ2-2	TRBD1	-	CASRTGWVTGELFF	TGTGCCAGTAGGACAGGGTGGGTCACCGGGGAGCTGTTTTTT
TRBV7-2	TRBJ1-2	-	-	CASSPMTENYGYTF	TGTGCCAGCAGCCCAATGACAGAAAACTATGGCTACACCTTC
TRBV18	TRBJ2-1	-	-	CASSPGSFGSHNEQFF	TGTGCCAGCTCACCCGGGAGTTTTGGGAGTCACAATGAGCAGTTCTTC
TRBV7-2	TRBJ2-3	-	-	CASSLLGGAVDTQYF	TGTGCCAGCAGCTTACTTGGGGGCGCGGTAGATACGCAGTATTTT
TRBV7-8	TRBJ2-5	TRBD2	-	CASSLQAGNQETQYF	TGTGCCAGCAGCTTACAAGCGGGGAACCAAGAGACCCAGTACTTC
TRBV4-2	TRBJ1-6	TRBD1	-	CASSITSGGNNSPLHF	TGTGCCAGCAGCATAACGTCAGGGGGCAACAATTCACCCCTCCACTTT
TRBV6-6	TRBJ1-6	-	few	CASSYYRVNSPLHF	TGTGCCAGCAGTTACTACCGCGTTAATTCACCCCTCCACTTT
TRBV18	TRBJ2-5	-	-	CASSPRGSQETQYF	TGTGCCAGCTCACCCCGGGGGTCCCAAGAGACCCAGTACTTC
TRBV5-1	TRBJ1-1	TRBD1	-	CASSLASGGIEAFF	TGCGCCAGCAGCTTGGCCTCAGGGGGAATTGAAGCTTTCTTT
TRBV19	TRBJ1-5	TRBD1	-	CASSMAGGNLPIVQHF	TGTGCCAGTAGTATGGCAGGGGGTAATCTCCCAATTGTCCAGCATTTT
TRBV9	TRBJ2-4	-	-	CASSGGPLAKNIQYF	TGTGCCAGCAGCGGAGGTCCTCTAGCCAAAAACATTCAGTACTTC
TRBV4-1	TRBJ1-2	-	-	CASSQPRGGYTF	TGCGCCAGCAGCCAACCTAGGGGTGGCTACACCTTC
TRBV7-9	TRBJ2-7	TRBD2	few	CASSLGEGTFYEQYF	TGTGCCAGCAGCCTGGGGGAGGGGACCTTCTACGAGCAGTACTTC
TRBV25-1	TRBJ2-2	TRBD1	-	CASSEWGQGPGELFF	TGTGCCAGCAGTGAATGGGGACAGGGGCCCGGGGAGCTGTTTTTT
TRBV25-1	TRBJ1-1	-	-	CASSKLTPLEAFF	TGTGCCAGCAGTAAATTGACACCCCTAGAAGCTTTCTTT
TRBV12-5	TRBJ2-2	-	-	CASGLVLGGELFF	TGTGCTAGTGGTTTGGTACTTGGCGGGGAGCTGTTTTTT
TRBV4-1	TRBJ2-1	TRBD2	-	CASSPHLTGGPNEQFF	TGCGCCAGCAGCCCACACCTAACGGGAGGACCCAATGAGCAGTTCTTC
TRBV7-2	TRBJ2-3	-	-	CASSLEERPDSTDTQYF	TGTGCCAGCAGCTTGGAGGAGAGGCCCGACAGCACAGATACGCAGTATTTT
TRBV29-1	TRBJ2-5	-	-	CSVEGRAKETQYF	TGCAGCGTTGAAGGCAGGGCTAAGGAGACCCAGTACTTC
TRBV29-1	TRBJ2-7	-	-	CSVVQGTYEQYF	TGCAGCGTTGTACAGGGAACCTACGAGCAGTACTTC
TRBV5-1	TRBJ2-7	-	-	CASSPDAGPTYEQYF	TGCGCCAGCAGCCCCGATGCGGGGCCTACCTACGAGCAGTACTTC
TRBV7-9	TRBJ2-7	-	once	CASSLDHEQYF	TGTGCCAGCAGCTTAGACCACGAGCAGTACTTC
TRBV13	TRBJ1-1	TRBD1	few	CASSSQTGNRGTEAFF	TGTGCCAGCAGCTCCCAGACAGGGAACAGGGGGACTGAAGCTTTCTTT
TRBV5-4	TRBJ2-3	TRBD1	-	CASSFDRDPSTDTQYF	TGTGCCAGCAGTTTCGACAGGGACCCTAGCACAGATACGCAGTATTTT
TRBV30	TRBJ2-7	TRBD1	-	CAWSPDHWTGGNEQYF	TGTGCCTGGAGCCCCGACCACTGGACAGGAGGCAACGAGCAGTACTTC
TRBV7-9	TRBJ2-1	TRBD2	-	CASSPGGGPEQFF	TGTGCCAGCAGCCCGGGCGGGGGACCTGAGCAGTTCTTC
TRBV27	TRBJ2-3	TRBD2	-	CASSTGLAGTDTQYF	TGTGCCAGCAGTACTGGACTAGCCGGCACAGATACGCAGTATTTT
TRBV27	TRBJ2-2	TRBD2	once	CASSLLAGLSGELFF	TGTGCCAGCAGTTTACTAGCGGGGTTAAGCGGGGAGCTGTTTTTT